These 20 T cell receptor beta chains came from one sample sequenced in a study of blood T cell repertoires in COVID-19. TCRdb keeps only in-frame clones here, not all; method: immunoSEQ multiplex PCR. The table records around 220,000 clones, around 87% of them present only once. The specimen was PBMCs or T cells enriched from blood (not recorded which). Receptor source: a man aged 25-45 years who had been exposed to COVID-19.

This CDR3 is CASSPLPPGQGANGNTIYF. The CDR3 DNA reads as TGTGCCAGCTCACCACTACCTCCGGGACAGGGGGCTAATGGAAACACCATATATTTT. The chain carries TRBV18 and TRBJ1-3; 12 positions agree with TRBD1. From germline, CDR1 is KGHSH and CDR2 LQKENI. Trimming removed 1 base from V and 3 bases from J; junction bases left unmatched: 10. The CDR3 spans 19 residues.

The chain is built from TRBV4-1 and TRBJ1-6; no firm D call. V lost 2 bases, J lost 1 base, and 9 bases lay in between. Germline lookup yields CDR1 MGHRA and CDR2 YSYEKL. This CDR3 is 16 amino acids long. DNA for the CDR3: TGCGCCAGCAGCCAAACCGGGAAATCCTATAATTCACCCCTCCACTTT. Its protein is CASSQTGKSYNSPLHF.

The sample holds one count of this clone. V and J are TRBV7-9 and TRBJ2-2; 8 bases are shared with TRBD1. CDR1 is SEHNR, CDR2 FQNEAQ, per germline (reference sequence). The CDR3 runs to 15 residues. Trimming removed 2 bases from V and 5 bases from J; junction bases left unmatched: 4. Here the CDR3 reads CASSLTGGRTGELFF. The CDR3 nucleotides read TGTGCCAGCAGCTTAACAGGGGGGAGAACCGGGGAGCTGTTTTTT. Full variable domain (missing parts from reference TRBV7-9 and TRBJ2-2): DTGVSQNPRHKITKRGQNVTFRCDPISEHNRLYWYRQTLGQGPEFLTYFQNEAQLEKSRLLSDRFSAERPKGSFSTLEIQRTEQGDSAMYLCASSLTGGRTGELFFGEGSRLTVL.

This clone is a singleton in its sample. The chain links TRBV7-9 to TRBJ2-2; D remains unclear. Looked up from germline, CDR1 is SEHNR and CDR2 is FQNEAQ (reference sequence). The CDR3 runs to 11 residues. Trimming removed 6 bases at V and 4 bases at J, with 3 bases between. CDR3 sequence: CASRSTGELFF. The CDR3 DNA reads TGTGCCAGCAGGAGCACCGGGGAGCTGTTTTTT.

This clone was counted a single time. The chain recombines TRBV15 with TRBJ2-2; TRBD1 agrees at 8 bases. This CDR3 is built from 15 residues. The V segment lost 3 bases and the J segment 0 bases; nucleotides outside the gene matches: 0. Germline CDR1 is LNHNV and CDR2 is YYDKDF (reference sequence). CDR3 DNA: TGTGCCACCAGCAGGGACAGGGCGAACACCGGGGAGCTGTTTTTT. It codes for CATSRDRANTGELFF.

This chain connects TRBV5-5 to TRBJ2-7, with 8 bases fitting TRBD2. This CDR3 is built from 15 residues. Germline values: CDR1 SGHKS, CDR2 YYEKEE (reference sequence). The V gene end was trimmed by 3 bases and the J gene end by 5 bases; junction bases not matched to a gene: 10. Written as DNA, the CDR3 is TGTGCCAGCAGCTCGGGAGGGGACCGTTCCCACGAGCAGTACTTC. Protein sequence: CASSSGGDRSHEQYF. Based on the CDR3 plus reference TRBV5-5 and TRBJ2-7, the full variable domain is DAGVTQSPTHLIKTRGQQVTLRCSPISGHKSVSWYQQVLGQGPQFIFQYYEKEERGRGNFPDRFSARQFPNYSSELNVNALLLGDSALYLCASSSGGDRSHEQYFGPGTRLTVT.

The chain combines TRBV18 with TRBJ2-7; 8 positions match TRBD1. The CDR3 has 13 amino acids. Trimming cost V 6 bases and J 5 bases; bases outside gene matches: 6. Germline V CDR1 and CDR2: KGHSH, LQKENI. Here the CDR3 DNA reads TGTGCCAGCTCGCCGACAGGGGTCCACGAGCAGTACTTC. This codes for CASSPTGVHEQYF.

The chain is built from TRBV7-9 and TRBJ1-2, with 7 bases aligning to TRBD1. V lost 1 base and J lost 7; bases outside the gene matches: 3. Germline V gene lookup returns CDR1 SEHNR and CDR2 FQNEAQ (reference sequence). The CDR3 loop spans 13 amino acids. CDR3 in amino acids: CASSLEGAVGYTF. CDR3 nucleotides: TGTGCCAGCAGCTTAGAGGGGGCGGTTGGCTACACCTTC.

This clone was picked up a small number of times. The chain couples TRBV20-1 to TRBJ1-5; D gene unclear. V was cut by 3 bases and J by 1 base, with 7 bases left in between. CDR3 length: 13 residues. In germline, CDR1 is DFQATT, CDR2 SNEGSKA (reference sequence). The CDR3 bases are TGCAGTGCTAGTTCCATCAGCAATCAGCCCCAGCATTTT. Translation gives CSASSISNQPQHF.

CDR3 coding DNA: TGTGCCAGCAGCCAAGACTCTTGGTACTTC. Its protein product is CASSQDSWYF. The chain carries TRBV3-1 (or the pseudogene TRBV3-2) and TRBJ2-5; D remains unclear. Per germline, CDR1 LGHDT and CDR2 YNNKEL (reference sequence). The CDR3 totals 10 residues. V gave up 0 bases and J gave up 13 bases, with 6 bases separating them.

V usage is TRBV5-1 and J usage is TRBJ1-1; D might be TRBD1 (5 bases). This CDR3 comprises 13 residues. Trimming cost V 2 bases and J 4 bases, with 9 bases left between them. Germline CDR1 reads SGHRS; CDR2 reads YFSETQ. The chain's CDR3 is CASSFTGGTEAFF. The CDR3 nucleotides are TGCGCCAGCAGCTTTACAGGTGGCACTGAAGCTTTCTTT.

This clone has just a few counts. The CDR3: CASSGWQTNEQFF. CDR3 coding DNA: TGCGCCAGCAGTGGTTGGCAGACTAATGAGCAGTTCTTC. This chain uses TRBV10-2 with TRBJ2-1; the D is unclear. Trimming removed 4 bases at V and 7 bases at J, with 11 bases between. Per germline, CDR1 WSHSY and CDR2 SAAADI. The CDR3 spans 13 residues.

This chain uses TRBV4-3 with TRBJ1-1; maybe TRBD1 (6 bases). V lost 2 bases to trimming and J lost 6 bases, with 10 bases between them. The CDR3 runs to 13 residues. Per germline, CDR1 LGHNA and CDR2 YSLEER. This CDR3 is CASSQPGGPEAFF. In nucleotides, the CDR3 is TGCGCCAGCAGCCAACCGGGGGGCCCTGAAGCTTTCTTT.

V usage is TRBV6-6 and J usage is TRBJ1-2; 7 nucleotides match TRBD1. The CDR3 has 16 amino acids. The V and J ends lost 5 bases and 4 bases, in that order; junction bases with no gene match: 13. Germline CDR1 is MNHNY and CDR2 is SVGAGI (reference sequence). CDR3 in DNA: TGTGCCAGCAGTCTCGCCCCGGACAGGACACTCTATGGCTACACCTTC. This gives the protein CASSLAPDRTLYGYTF.

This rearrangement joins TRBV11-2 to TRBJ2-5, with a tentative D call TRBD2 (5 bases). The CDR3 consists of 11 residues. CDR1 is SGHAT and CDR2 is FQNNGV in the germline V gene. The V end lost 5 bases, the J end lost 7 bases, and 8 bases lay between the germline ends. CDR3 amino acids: CASSPAGTQYF. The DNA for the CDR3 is TGTGCCAGCAGCCCCGCGGGGACCCAGTACTTC.

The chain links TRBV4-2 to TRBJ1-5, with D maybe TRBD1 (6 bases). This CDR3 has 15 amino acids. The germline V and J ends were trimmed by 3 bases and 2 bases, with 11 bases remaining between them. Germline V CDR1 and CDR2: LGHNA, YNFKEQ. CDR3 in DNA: TGTGCCAGCAGCCATACACAGGGTGGCAATCAGCCCCAGCATTTT. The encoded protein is CASSHTQGGNQPQHF.

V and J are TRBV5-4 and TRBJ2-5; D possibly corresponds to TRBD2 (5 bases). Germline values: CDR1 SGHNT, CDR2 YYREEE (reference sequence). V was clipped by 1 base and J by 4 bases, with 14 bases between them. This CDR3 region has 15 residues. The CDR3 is CASSLSLSGRETQYF. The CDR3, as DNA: TGTGCCAGCAGCTTGTCGTTATCGGGGAGAGAGACCCAGTACTTC.

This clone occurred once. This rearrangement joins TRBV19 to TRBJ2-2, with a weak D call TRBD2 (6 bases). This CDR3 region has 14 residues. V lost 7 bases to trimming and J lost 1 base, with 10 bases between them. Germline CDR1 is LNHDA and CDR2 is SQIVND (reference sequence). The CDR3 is CASNRGRNTGELFF. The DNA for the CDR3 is TGTGCCAGTAACCGGGGGAGGAACACCGGGGAGCTGTTTTTT.

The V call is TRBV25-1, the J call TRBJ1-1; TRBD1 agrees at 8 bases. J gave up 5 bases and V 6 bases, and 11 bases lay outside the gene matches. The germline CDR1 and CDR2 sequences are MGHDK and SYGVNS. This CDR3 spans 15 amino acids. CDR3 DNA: TGTGCCAGCAGGGACCCTACAGGGGGTGGGACTGAAGCTTTCTTT. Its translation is CASRDPTGGGTEAFF.

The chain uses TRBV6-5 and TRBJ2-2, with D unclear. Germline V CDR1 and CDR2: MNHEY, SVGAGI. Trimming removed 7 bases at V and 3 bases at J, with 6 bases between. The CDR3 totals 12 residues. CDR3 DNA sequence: TGTGCCAGCAACCAGTACACCGGGGAGCTGTTTTTT. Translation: CASNQYTGELFF.